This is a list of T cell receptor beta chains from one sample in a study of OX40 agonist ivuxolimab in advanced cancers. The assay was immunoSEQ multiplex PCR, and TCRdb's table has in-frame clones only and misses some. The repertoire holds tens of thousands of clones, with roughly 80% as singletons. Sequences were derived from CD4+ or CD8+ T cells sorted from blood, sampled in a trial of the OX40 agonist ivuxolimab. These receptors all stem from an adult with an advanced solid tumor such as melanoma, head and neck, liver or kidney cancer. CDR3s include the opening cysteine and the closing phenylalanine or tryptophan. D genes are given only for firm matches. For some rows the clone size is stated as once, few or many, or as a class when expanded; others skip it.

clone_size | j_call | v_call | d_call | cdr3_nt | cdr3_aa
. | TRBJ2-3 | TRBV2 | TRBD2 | TGTGCCAGCAGTGAACTAGCGGGGGGGCGGTTGGCAGATACGCAGTATTTT | CASSELAGGRLADTQYF
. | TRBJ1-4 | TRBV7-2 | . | TGTGCCAGCAGCCCGGGCGGGGGTGAAAAACTGTTTTTT | CASSPGGGEKLFF
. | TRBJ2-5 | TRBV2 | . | TGTGCCAGCAGTGAAAAAGAGACCCAGTACTTC | CASSEKETQYF
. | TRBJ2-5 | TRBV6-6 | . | TGTGCCAGCACCGGGAAGTACCAAGAGACCCAGTACTTC | CASTGKYQETQYF
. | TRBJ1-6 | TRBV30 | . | TGTGCCTGGCCGGGGCACCTTATAGTTTCACCCCTCCACTTT | CAWPGHLIVSPLHF
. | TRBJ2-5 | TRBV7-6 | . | TGTGCCAGCAGCGAATACTTTGGCGAGACCCAGTACTTC | CASSEYFGETQYF
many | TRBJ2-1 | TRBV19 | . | TGTGCCAGTAGTATCACCGGGAGAAGGGATGAGCAGTTCTTC | CASSITGRRDEQFF
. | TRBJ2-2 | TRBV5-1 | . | TGCGCCAGCAGCTTGCCCTCGGGGGGCCAAAACACCGGGGAGCTGTTTTTT | CASSLPSGGQNTGELFF
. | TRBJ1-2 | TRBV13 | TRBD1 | TGTGCCAGCAGCTCCCGGACAGGGGAAAACTATGGCTACACCTTC | CASSSRTGENYGYTF
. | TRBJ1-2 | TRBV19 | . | TGTGCCAGTAGTACCGGGAACAGCCTTCGGGTTGGCTACACCTTC | CASSTGNSLRVGYTF
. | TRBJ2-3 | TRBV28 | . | TGTGCCAGCAGTTCAGCGACGGCTGACACAGATACGCAGTATTTT | CASSSATADTDTQYF
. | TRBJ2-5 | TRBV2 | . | TGTGCCAGCAGCCGGGGACAAGAGACCCAGTACTTC | CASSRGQETQYF
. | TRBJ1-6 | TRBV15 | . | TGTGCCACCAGCAGGGATTGGGGCTCGAGCAATTCACCCCTCCACTTT | CATSRDWGSSNSPLHF
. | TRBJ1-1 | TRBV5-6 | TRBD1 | TGTGCCAGTTGGGTGACAGGGGTGAAGAACACTGAAGCTTTCTTT | CASWVTGVKNTEAFF
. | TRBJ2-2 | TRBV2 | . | TGTGCCAGCAGCTTCGAAGCTAGGGACGGGAACACCGGGGAGCTGTTTTTT | CASSFEARDGNTGELFF
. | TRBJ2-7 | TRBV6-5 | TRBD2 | TGTGCCAGCAGTTACACTAGCGGCCTCTCCTACGAGCAGTACTTC | CASSYTSGLSYEQYF
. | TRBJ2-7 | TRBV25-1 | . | TGTGCCAGCAGTGATGTTAGACAGATTCACGAGCAGTACTTC | CASSDVRQIHEQYF
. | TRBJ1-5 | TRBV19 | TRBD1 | TGTGCCAGTAGTATAGGGCAGGGGGGTGTTCAGCCCCAGCATTTT | CASSIGQGGVQPQHF
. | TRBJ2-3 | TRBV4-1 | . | TGCGCCGCCGGAGGGGGGAGCACAGATACGCAGTATTTT | CAAGGGSTDTQYF
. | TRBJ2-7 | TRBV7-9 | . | TGTGCCAGCAGCCACCCGACAGGAAAGCAGTACTTC | CASSHPTGKQYF
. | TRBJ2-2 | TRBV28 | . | TGTGCCAGCATTACAGCGGGCAACACCGGGGAGCTGTTTTTT | CASITAGNTGELFF
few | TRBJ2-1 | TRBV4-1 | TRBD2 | TGCGCCAGCCGCTCGCGGGGGGCCTATGAGCAGTTCTTC | CASRSRGAYEQFF
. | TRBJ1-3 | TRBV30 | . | TGTGCCTGGAGTGTGGGGGGGCCTAGAAACACCATATATTTT | CAWSVGGPRNTIYF
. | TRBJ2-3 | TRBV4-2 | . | TGTGCCAGCAGCCTCCCCTTGGAGGGGGATACGCAGTATTTT | CASSLPLEGDTQYF
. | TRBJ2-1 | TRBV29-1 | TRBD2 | TGCAGCGTCGTCGGGACTAGCGGCTCCTACAATGAGCAGTTCTTC | CSVVGTSGSYNEQFF
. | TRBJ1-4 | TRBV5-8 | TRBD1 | TGTGCCAGCGCATCAGGGGGGTCTAATGAAAAACTGTTTTTT | CASASGGSNEKLFF
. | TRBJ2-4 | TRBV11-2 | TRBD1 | TGTGCCAGCTTGGGACAGGGGAAAAACATTCAGTACTTC | CASLGQGKNIQYF
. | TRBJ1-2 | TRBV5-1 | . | TGCGCCAGCAGCACCGGACAGAACTATGGCTACACCTTC | CASSTGQNYGYTF
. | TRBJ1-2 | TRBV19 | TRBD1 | TGTGCCAGTAGGGGGGACAGATCATATGGCTACACCTTC | CASRGDRSYGYTF
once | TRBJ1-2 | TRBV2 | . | TGTGCCAGCAGTGAAGTTGAGACCTATGGCTACACCTTC | CASSEVETYGYTF
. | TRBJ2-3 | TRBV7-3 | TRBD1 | TGTGCCAGCAGCCTAACAGGGGGCCTAGATACGCAGTATTTT | CASSLTGGLDTQYF
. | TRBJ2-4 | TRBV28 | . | TGTGCCAGCAGTCCCCAGGACGGCAAAAACATTCAGTACTTC | CASSPQDGKNIQYF
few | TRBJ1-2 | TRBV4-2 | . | TGTGCCAGCAGCCAAGTCGGCGAACAGGGCAACTATGGCTACACCTTC | CASSQVGEQGNYGYTF
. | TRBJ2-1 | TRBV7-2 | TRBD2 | TGTGCCAGCAGCTTGGACGGCGGGAGAGGGAATGAGCAGTTCTTC | CASSLDGGRGNEQFF
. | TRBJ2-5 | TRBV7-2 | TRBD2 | TGTGCCAGCAGCTTAGAGGGGGGACTAGCGGTCTCCCAAGAGACCCAGTACTTC | CASSLEGGLAVSQETQYF
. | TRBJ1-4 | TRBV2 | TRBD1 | TGTGCCAGCAGCCCCCCGGGACAGGGGGCGGGAAAACTGTTTTTT | CASSPPGQGAGKLFF
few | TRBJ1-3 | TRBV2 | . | TGTGCCAGCAGTGAAGCCGCCATGGGTTCCGGCAGCAACACCATATATTTT | CASSEAAMGSGSNTIYF
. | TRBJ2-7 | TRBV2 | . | TGTGCCAGCAGTGCACAGGGTGACGAGCAGTACTTC | CASSAQGDEQYF
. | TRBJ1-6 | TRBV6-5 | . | TGTGCCAGCAGTTGGAAGACAGGAGGTCGATCACCCCTCCACTTT | CASSWKTGGRSPLHF
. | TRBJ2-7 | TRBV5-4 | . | TGTGCCAGCAGCTTGAGAGGGAGTGATTACGAGCAGTACTTC | CASSLRGSDYEQYF
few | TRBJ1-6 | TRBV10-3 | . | TGTGCCATCAGTGTTCAGGGGACCAATTCACCCCTCCACTTT | CAISVQGTNSPLHF
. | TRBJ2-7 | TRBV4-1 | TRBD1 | TGCGCCAGCAGCCTTTCAGGGACAGCCAGCTACGAGCAGTACTTC | CASSLSGTASYEQYF
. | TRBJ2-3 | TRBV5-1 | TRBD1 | TGCGCCAGCAGCTTGGGACGACAGGGGGCCCTAGATACGCAGTATTTT | CASSLGRQGALDTQYF
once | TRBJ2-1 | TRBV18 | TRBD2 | TGTGCCAGCTCCCAGGGACTACCTATATACAATGAGCAGTTCTTC | CASSQGLPIYNEQFF
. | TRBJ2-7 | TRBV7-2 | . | TGTGCCAGCAGCTTGACTACAGGAACGAAGCAGTACTTC | CASSLTTGTKQYF
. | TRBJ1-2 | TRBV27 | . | TGTGCCAGCAGTTTAAAGGGTTTCTATGGCTACACCTTC | CASSLKGFYGYTF
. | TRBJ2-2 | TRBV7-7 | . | TGTGCCAGCAGCTTAGCGGTAAACACCGGGGAGCTGTTTTTT | CASSLAVNTGELFF